These 21 T cell receptor beta chains came from one sample sequenced in a study of T cell responses to AZD1222 COVID-19 vaccine. Profiling relied on immunoSEQ multiplex PCR, and the TCRdb table lists in-frame clones only, not all of them. The data show over 150,000 clones, about 86% seen once. Here the sequenced sample was peripheral blood, taken on day 0 of AZD1222 vaccination. The receptors shown here come from an adult in good health.

The chain recombines TRBV4-1 with TRBJ2-2; 8 nucleotides match TRBD2. Losses at the gene ends were 4 bases for V and 6 bases for J; bases not matched to a gene: 13. The CDR3 covers 17 residues. Per the germline V gene, CDR1 is MGHRA and CDR2 is YSYEKL. The chain's CDR3 is CASSLRVSGSWPGELFF. The CDR3 DNA reads TGCGCCAGCAGCCTCAGGGTGAGCGGGAGTTGGCCCGGGGAGCTGTTTTTT.

This clone was recorded only once. The chain joins TRBV19 to TRBJ2-5; no reliable D call. The V gene lost 3 bases and the J gene lost 4 bases, with 9 bases spanning the gap. Germline V gives CDR1 LNHDA, CDR2 SQIVND (reference sequence). The CDR3 runs to 13 residues. The CDR3 here is CASSITTRETQYF. In nucleotides, the CDR3 is TGTGCCAGTAGTATTACGACGAGAGAGACCCAGTACTTC. Looking up the rest from reference TRBV19 and TRBJ2-5 gives the full variable domain: DGGITQSPKYLFRKEGQNVTLSCEQNLNHDAMYWYRQDPGQGLRLIYYSQIVNDFQKGDIAEGYSVSREKKESFPLTVTSAQKNPTAFYLCASSITTRETQYFGPGTRLLVL.

The chain couples TRBV14 to TRBJ2-1, with 15 bases lining up with TRBD2. Germline CDR1 is SGHDN and CDR2 is FVKESK. V was clipped by 5 bases and J by 7 bases; unmatched bases: 6. The CDR3 contains 16 residues. Here the CDR3 reads CASSLGLAGGQNEQFF. CDR3 DNA sequence: TGTGCCAGCAGCTTAGGACTAGCGGGAGGGCAAAATGAGCAGTTCTTC.

The chain carries TRBV15 and TRBJ2-3; 7 bases fit TRBD2. Germline V CDR1 and CDR2: LNHNV, YYDKDF (reference sequence). Unmatched junction bases numbered 8, after V lost 0 bases and J lost 5 bases. The CDR3 is made up of 16 amino acids. The CDR3 DNA sequence: TGTGCCACCAGCAGAGATATAGGACTAGACCGAGATACGCAGTATTTT. Translating gives CATSRDIGLDRDTQYF. The variable domain in full, completed from reference TRBV15 and TRBJ2-3, reads DAMVIQNPRYQVTQFGKPVTLSCSQTLNHNVMYWYQQKSSQAPKLLFHYYDKDFNNEADTPDNFQSRRPNTSFCFLDIRSPGLGDTAMYLCATSRDIGLDRDTQYFGPGTRLTVL.

This clone occurred once. This chain joins TRBV7-2 and TRBJ1-2; D may be TRBD1 (6 bases). Germline lookup yields CDR1 SGHTA and CDR2 FQGNSA. V dropped 2 bases and J dropped 3 bases, with 16 bases sitting between them. This CDR3 region has 16 residues. The CDR3 spells CASSLLTGTSYYGYTF. CDR3 bases: TGTGCCAGCAGCTTACTAACAGGGACATCATACTATGGCTACACCTTC. Together with reference TRBV7-2 and TRBJ1-2, the CDR3 gives the full variable domain: GAGVSQSPSNKVTEKGKDVELRCDPISGHTALYWYRQSLGQGLEFLIYFQGNSAPDKSGLPSDRFSAERTGGSVSTLTIQRTQQEDSAVYLCASSLLTGTSYYGYTFGSGTRLTVV.

V and J are TRBV7-6 and TRBJ2-3, with TRBD2 as a possible D gene (5 bases). V lost 4 bases to trimming and J lost 5 bases, with 13 bases between them. CDR1 and CDR2 from the germline V gene are SGHVS and FNYEAQ. The CDR3 length is 14 residues. CDR3 sequence reads: CASSSSGGIDTQYF. The CDR3 nucleotides read TGTGCCAGCAGCTCTTCCGGAGGAATAGATACGCAGTATTTT.

The J gene is TRBJ2-3, the V gene TRBV12-3 or TRBV12-4; possibly TRBD1 for D (7 bases). This CDR3 is built from 13 residues. Between the trimmed V and J ends, which lost 5 bases and 6 bases, there was a span of 12 bases. CDR3 amino acids: CASSATGRDTQYF. As DNA, the CDR3 is TGTGCCAGCAGTGCGACAGGGAGGGATACGCAGTATTTT.

The J gene is TRBJ1-4, the V gene TRBV5-8, with 11 bases aligning to TRBD1. V lost 4 bases, J lost 7 bases, and 9 bases stayed unmatched. Germline loops: CDR1 SGHTS, CDR2 YDEGEE. The CDR3 runs to 16 residues. This CDR3 reads CASSRGTGGMVEKLFF. Here the CDR3 DNA reads TGTGCCAGCAGCCGGGGGACAGGGGGTATGGTTGAAAAACTGTTTTTT.

The rearrangement uses TRBV6-2 or TRBV6-3 and TRBJ1-5, with 8 bases identical to TRBD1. Per germline, CDR1 MNHEY and CDR2 SVGEGT. The V segment lost 6 bases and the J segment 11 bases; nucleotides outside the gene matches: 6. This CDR3 region has 12 residues. CDR3 in DNA: TGTGCCAGCAGCCCCGGGACAGGCGCCCAGCATTTT. This gives the protein CASSPGTGAQHF.

The chain links TRBV9 to TRBJ1-6, with 9 bases fitting TRBD1. The ends lost 3 bases at V and 6 bases at J; junction bases unmatched: 7. CDR1 and CDR2 (germline): SGDLS, YYNGEE. The CDR3 has 16 amino acids. This CDR3 is CASSATQGALNSPLHF. DNA for the CDR3: TGTGCCAGCAGCGCCACACAGGGGGCGCTTAATTCACCCCTCCACTTT.

This chain's CDR3 is CSVATDAYGYTF. In DNA, the CDR3 is TGCAGCGTTGCGACGGACGCCTATGGCTACACCTTC. The gene calls are TRBV29-1 and TRBJ1-2; D remains ambiguous. There are 12 residues in the CDR3. Looked up from germline, CDR1 is SQVTM and CDR2 is ANQGSEA. The germline V and J ends were trimmed by 4 bases and 4 bases, with 10 bases remaining between them.

The V gene is TRBV7-6, the J gene TRBJ2-5; 13 bases agree with TRBD2. Germline V gene data show CDR1 as SGHVS and CDR2 as FNYEAQ. Losses at the gene ends were 5 bases for V and 1 base for J; bases not matched to a gene: 4. CDR3 length equals 16 residues. This CDR3 reads CASSLGTSGVQETQYF. The CDR3 DNA sequence: TGTGCCAGCAGCCTTGGGACTAGCGGGGTCCAAGAGACCCAGTACTTC.

DNA of the CDR3: TGTGCCATCAGCCAGGGACAGAAGAACACTGAAGCTTTCTTT. Translated, it gives CAISQGQKNTEAFF. The rearrangement links TRBV10-3 to TRBJ1-1; TRBD1 agrees at 7 bases. V was clipped by 6 bases and J by 1 base; unmatched bases: 5. CDR1 is ENHRY, CDR2 SYGVKD, per germline. This CDR3 is built from 14 residues.

J is TRBJ1-2 and V is TRBV6-5; TRBD1 is a possible D gene (5 bases). Germline V gene lookup returns CDR1 MNHEY and CDR2 SVGAGI. V lost 6 bases and J 0 bases, leaving 14 bases between the germline ends. The length of the CDR3 is 15 residues. This CDR3 is CASSPGAGANYGYTF. The CDR3 DNA sequence: TGTGCCAGCAGCCCCGGGGCCGGAGCTAACTATGGCTACACCTTC.

The chain carries TRBV6-1 and TRBJ2-5; maybe TRBD2 (5 bases). Trimming took 3 bases from V and 5 from J, leaving 13 bases between them. CDR3 length equals 14 residues. Germline-derived CDR1 and CDR2 are MNHNS and SASEGT. CDR3 amino acids: CASSERGPGETQYF. Written as DNA, the CDR3 is TGTGCCAGCAGTGAGCGCGGGCCCGGGGAGACCCAGTACTTC.

The genes are TRBV9 and TRBJ2-1; 8 nucleotides agree with TRBD2. The CDR3 is made up of 15 amino acids. V dropped 0 bases and J dropped 8; count of bases not matched to a gene: 7. Germline V gene data show CDR1 as SGDLS and CDR2 as YYNGEE. As DNA, the CDR3 is TGTGCCAGCAGCGTAGTGGGGACTAGAGTCTATGAGCAGTTCTTC. This codes for CASSVVGTRVYEQFF.

This chain connects TRBV20-1 to TRBJ2-3; D unresolved. V was clipped by 8 bases and J by 2 bases, with 8 bases between them. CDR1 DFQATT and CDR2 SNEGSKA come from the germline V gene (reference sequence). The CDR3 has 11 residues. Here the CDR3 reads CSPSVTDTQYF. CDR3 coding DNA: TGCAGTCCGAGCGTCACAGATACGCAGTATTTT.

This clone was seen just once. J is TRBJ1-6 and V is TRBV6-6; TRBD1 aligns across 9 bases. Germline assignment: CDR1 MNHNY and CDR2 SVGAGI (reference sequence). Trimming took 6 bases from V and 1 from J; bases not matched to a gene: 10. This CDR3 contains 18 residues. CDR3 loop: CASSRIGQGRSYNSPLHF. For the CDR3, the DNA is TGTGCCAGCAGCCGAATTGGACAGGGGAGGTCCTATAATTCACCCCTCCACTTT.

The genes are TRBV29-1 and TRBJ1-1; D ambiguous. The CDR3 runs 13 residues. V was cut by 2 bases and J by 1 base, with 8 bases left in between. Germline V CDR1 and CDR2: SQVTM, ANQGSEA. The DNA for the CDR3 is TGCAGCGTTGAACGTTGGGGGAACACTGAAGCTTTCTTT. It encodes CSVERWGNTEAFF. Combining the CDR3 with reference TRBV29-1 and TRBJ1-1 gives the whole variable domain SAVISQKPSRDICQRGTSLTIQCQVDSQVTMMFWYRQQPGQSLTLIATANQGSEATYESGFVIDKFPISRPNLTFSTLTVSNMSPEDSSIYLCSVERWGNTEAFFGQGTRLTVV.

V gene TRBV5-6 combines with J gene TRBJ1-5, with D possibly being TRBD1 (5 bases). Germline values: CDR1 SGHDT, CDR2 YYEEEE. This CDR3 is 14 amino acids long. V lost 4 bases and J 4 bases, leaving 12 bases between the germline ends. The CDR3 protein is CASSPWDGNQPQHF. The CDR3 nucleotides read TGTGCCAGCAGCCCATGGGACGGAAATCAGCCCCAGCATTTT.

The rearrangement uses TRBV5-1 and TRBJ1-4; D perhaps matches TRBD1 (5 bases). V shed 0 bases and J shed 8 bases, with 11 bases lying between them. Germline-derived CDR1 and CDR2 are SGHRS and YFSETQ. The CDR3 is 14 amino acids. The CDR3: CASSLEGAGEKLFF. CDR3 nucleotides: TGCGCCAGCAGCTTGGAAGGGGCAGGGGAAAAACTGTTTTTT.